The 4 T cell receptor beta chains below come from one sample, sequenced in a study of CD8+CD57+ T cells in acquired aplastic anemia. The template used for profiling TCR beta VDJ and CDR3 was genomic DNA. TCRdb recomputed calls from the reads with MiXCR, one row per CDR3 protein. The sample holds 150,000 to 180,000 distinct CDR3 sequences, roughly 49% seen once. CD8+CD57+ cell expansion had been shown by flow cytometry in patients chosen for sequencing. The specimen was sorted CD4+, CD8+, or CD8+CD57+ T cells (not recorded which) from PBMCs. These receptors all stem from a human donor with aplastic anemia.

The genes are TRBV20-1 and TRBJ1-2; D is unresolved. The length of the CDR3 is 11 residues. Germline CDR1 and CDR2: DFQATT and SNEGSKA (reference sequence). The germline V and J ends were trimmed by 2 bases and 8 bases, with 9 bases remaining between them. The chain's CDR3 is CSARKLWGYTF. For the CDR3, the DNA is TGCAGTGCTAGAAAGCTATGGGGCTACACCTTC.

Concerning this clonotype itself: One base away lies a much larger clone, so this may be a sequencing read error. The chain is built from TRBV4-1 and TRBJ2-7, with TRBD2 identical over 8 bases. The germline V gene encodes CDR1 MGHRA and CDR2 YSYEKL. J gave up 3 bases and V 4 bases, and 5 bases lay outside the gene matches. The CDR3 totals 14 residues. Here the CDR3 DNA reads TGCGCCAGCAGCCGAGATACTAGCGGCTACGAGCAGTACTTC. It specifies CASSRDTSGYEQYF.

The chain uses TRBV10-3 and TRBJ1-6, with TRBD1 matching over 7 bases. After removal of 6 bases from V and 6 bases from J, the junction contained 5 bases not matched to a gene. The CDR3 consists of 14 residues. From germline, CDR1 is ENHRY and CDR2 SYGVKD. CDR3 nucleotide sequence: TGTGCCATCAGGCCGACAGGGAGTAATTCACCCCTCCACTTT. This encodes CAIRPTGSNSPLHF.

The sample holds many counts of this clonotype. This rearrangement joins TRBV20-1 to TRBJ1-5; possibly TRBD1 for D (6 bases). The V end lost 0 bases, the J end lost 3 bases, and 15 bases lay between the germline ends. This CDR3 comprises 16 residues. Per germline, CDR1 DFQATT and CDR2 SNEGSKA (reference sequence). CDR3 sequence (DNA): TGCAGTGCTAGAGACCTCTGGGGGGCGGACAATCAGCCCCAGCATTTT. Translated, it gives CSARDLWGADNQPQHF.